The 22 T cell receptor beta chains presented below share a single source sample, sequenced in a study of response to subunit inactivated influenza vaccine. MiXCR, run by TCRdb on the RT-PCR reads, gives a single entry per CDR3 protein. Among under 800,000 distinct CDR3 sequences listed, about 15% were seen once. This material consisted of PBMCs from blood, taken around 14 days before vaccination. These receptors originate from a man aged 50-60 years who received an inactivated influenza vaccine.

The chain is built from TRBV6-2 or TRBV6-3 and TRBJ2-2; possibly TRBD1 for D (5 bases). CDR1 MNHEY and CDR2 SVGEGT come from the germline V gene. CDR3 length: 16 amino acids. The ends were cut back, 6 bases at V and 0 bases at J, with 14 bases in the middle. CDR3 bases: TGTGCCAGCAGCCTACGACAGATCGCGAACACCGGGGAGCTGTTTTTT. This translates into CASSLRQIANTGELFF.

V is TRBV5-1 and J is TRBJ2-7, with 9 bases matching TRBD2. Germline assignment: CDR1 SGHRS and CDR2 YFSETQ. CDR3 length equals 15 residues. The V segment lost 0 bases and the J segment 4 bases; nucleotides outside the gene matches: 5. The CDR3 region has the DNA TGCGCCAGCAGCTTGGATGCGGGGGGGCCGTACGAGCAGTACTTC. This encodes CASSLDAGGPYEQYF.

This clonotype has a handful of counts. This chain uses TRBV10-3 with TRBJ2-2, with TRBD1 identical over 10 bases. The CDR3 consists of 17 residues. Germline CDR1 is ENHRY and CDR2 is SYGVKD. Trimming took 4 bases from V and 4 from J; bases not matched to a gene: 9. The CDR3 protein is CAISGVGTGVRTGELFF. The CDR3 nucleotides read TGTGCCATCAGTGGCGTTGGGACAGGGGTGCGCACCGGGGAGCTGTTTTTT.

The table lists this clonotype with many counts. The CDR3, as DNA: TGTGCCAGCAGCTTAGAACAGGGGGGATCCTACAATGAGCAGTTCTTC. Protein sequence: CASSLEQGGSYNEQFF. The chain joins TRBV7-9 to TRBJ2-1; 8 nucleotides align to TRBD1. Per the germline V gene, CDR1 is SEHNR and CDR2 is FQNEAQ (reference sequence). The CDR3 sequence is 16 residues long. The V gene end was trimmed by 1 base and the J gene end by 1 base; junction bases not matched to a gene: 3.

This clonotype showed up just a few times. The chain recombines TRBV3-1 with TRBJ2-7, with D possibly matching TRBD2 (5 bases). V lost 4 bases to trimming and J lost 6 bases, with 22 bases between them. The length of the CDR3 is 16 residues. The V gene's germline CDR1 is LGHDT and CDR2 YNNKEL (reference sequence). CDR3 nucleotide sequence: TGTGCCAGCAGCCGATCACCCGCAGACTATAATTTCGAGCAGTACTTC. It codes for CASSRSPADYNFEQYF.

CDR3 coding DNA: TGTGCCAGCAGCCAAGACTTGTACAGGGCTGAAAAACTGTTTTTT. Translation: CASSQDLYRAEKLFF. The V call is TRBV3-1, the J call TRBJ1-4, with a tentative D call TRBD1 (6 bases). There are 15 residues in the CDR3. Deletions cut 0 bases from V and 7 bases from J, with 12 bases between. Germline CDR1 is LGHDT and CDR2 is YNNKEL (reference sequence).

This clonotype occurred a few times. The chain couples TRBV29-1 to TRBJ2-7; TRBD2 agrees at 13 bases. There are 14 residues in the CDR3. CDR1 SQVTM and CDR2 ANQGSEA come from the germline V gene. Trimming cost V 8 bases and J 1 base; bases outside gene matches: 5. CDR3 DNA: TGCAGCATCCGGACTAGCGGGAGTTCCTACGAGCAGTACTTC. Its translation: CSIRTSGSSYEQYF.

This clonotype was seen repeatedly, ten times or more. The V call is TRBV28, the J call TRBJ1-2, with no clear D. V shed 5 bases and J shed 2 bases, with 12 bases lying between them. The CDR3 sequence is 14 residues long. Germline values: CDR1 MDHEN, CDR2 SYDVKM. Written as DNA, the CDR3 is TGTGCCAGCAGTCCGCGGACGGGGAACTATGGCTACACCTTC. Its translation: CASSPRTGNYGYTF.

This clonotype was seen a handful of times. The V gene is TRBV18, the J gene TRBJ2-7; D not resolved. With 6 bases removed from V and 0 bases from J, the gap between germline ends came to 15 bases. The CDR3 is 15 residues long. Germline-derived CDR1 and CDR2 are KGHSH and LQKENI. CDR3 in amino acids: CASSSLPWSSYEQYF. The CDR3 DNA is TGTGCCAGCTCGTCGTTGCCTTGGAGCTCCTACGAGCAGTACTTC.

The CDR3 nucleotides are TGTGCCAGCAGTTTTGCGCAGAACACTGAAGCTTTCTTT. This translates into CASSFAQNTEAFF. The V and J genes are TRBV12-3 or TRBV12-4 and TRBJ1-1; D remains unclear. V lost 3 bases, J lost 1 base, and 6 bases lay in between. This CDR3 contains 13 residues.

This clonotype was seen ten or more times. V usage is TRBV6-5 and J usage is TRBJ2-1; D unresolved. The germline V gene has CDR1 MNHEY and CDR2 SVGAGI. This CDR3 comprises 15 residues. Deletions cut 2 bases from V and 6 bases from J, with 14 bases between. The CDR3 reads CASSYPGYGPNEQFF. For the CDR3, the DNA is TGTGCCAGCAGTTACCCCGGATACGGTCCCAATGAGCAGTTCTTC.

This clonotype was detected ten times or more. J is TRBJ2-1 and V is TRBV29-1; D call uncertain. V lost 7 bases to trimming and J lost 2 bases, with 18 bases between them. CDR3 length: 15 amino acids. Germline-derived CDR1 and CDR2 are SQVTM and ANQGSEA. The CDR3 spells CSAPAVLGTYNEQFF. CDR3 in DNA: TGCAGCGCCCCCGCGGTTTTAGGAACCTACAATGAGCAGTTCTTC.

This clonotype was counted only a few times. V usage is TRBV5-1 and J usage is TRBJ1-5, with D tentatively TRBD1 (5 bases). From germline, CDR1 is SGHRS and CDR2 YFSETQ. The V and J ends lost 5 bases and 3 bases respectively, with 18 bases between them. This CDR3 has 16 residues. The CDR3 region has the DNA TGCGCCAGCAGGGGAGGGAAGGGGAGGAACAATCAGCCCCAGCATTTT. Translated: CASRGGKGRNNQPQHF.

This rearrangement joins TRBV12-3 or TRBV12-4 to TRBJ1-5; D call uncertain. CDR3 size: 13 residues. V lost 3 bases and J lost 6, with 9 bases in between. The CDR3 is CASSFNRAQPQHF. As DNA, the CDR3 is TGTGCCAGCAGTTTTAATCGGGCTCAGCCCCAGCATTTT.

The chain links TRBV20-1 to TRBJ2-5; TRBD1 or TRBD2 may be the D gene (5 bases each). The germline V gene has CDR1 DFQATT and CDR2 SNEGSKA (reference sequence). Trimming cost V 2 bases and J 2 bases, with 12 bases left between them. The CDR3 has 14 residues. The CDR3 sequence is CSARRDPLQETQYF. The CDR3 DNA reads TGCAGTGCTAGAAGGGACCCACTACAAGAGACCCAGTACTTC.

This clonotype was seen at least ten times. This sequence joins TRBV7-2 and TRBJ2-1; 7 positions match TRBD2. Germline V lookup: CDR1 SGHTA, CDR2 FQGNSA. The J segment lost 0 bases and the V segment lost 4 bases, leaving 3 bases of the junction unmatched. CDR3 length equals 15 residues. DNA of the CDR3: TGTGCCAGCAGCTGGGGGGAGGGCTCCTACAATGAGCAGTTCTTC. Translating gives CASSWGEGSYNEQFF.

This chain uses TRBV7-9 with TRBJ2-7; the D gene is possibly TRBD2 (6 bases). Germline CDR1 reads SEHNR; CDR2 reads FQNEAQ (reference sequence). This CDR3 is built from 12 residues. V lost 1 base to trimming and J lost 11 bases, with 12 bases between them. CDR3: CASSLENGSEYF. The CDR3 DNA is TGTGCCAGCAGCTTAGAGAACGGGAGTGAGTACTTC.

This chain uses TRBV5-5 with TRBJ2-3, with 7 nucleotides matching TRBD2. The CDR3 spans 14 residues. The J segment lost 4 bases and the V segment lost 1 base, leaving 3 bases of the junction unmatched. Germline lookup yields CDR1 SGHKS and CDR2 YYEKEE (reference sequence). Written as DNA, the CDR3 is TGTGCCAGCAGCTTGCCTAGCGGATCAGATACGCAGTATTTT. Its translation: CASSLPSGSDTQYF. Together with reference TRBV5-5 and TRBJ2-3, the CDR3 gives the full variable domain: DAGVTQSPTHLIKTRGQQVTLRCSPISGHKSVSWYQQVLGQGPQFIFQYYEKEERGRGNFPDRFSARQFPNYSSELNVNALLLGDSALYLCASSLPSGSDTQYFGPGTRLTVL.

This clonotype was seen a handful of times. For the CDR3, the DNA is TGTGCCATCAGTGAGTCGGGTCTCTCAGATGATGGCTACACCTTC. Amino acids: CAISESGLSDDGYTF. The gene calls are TRBV10-3 and TRBJ1-2; D is uncertain. V gave up 0 bases and J gave up 6 bases, with 14 bases separating them. Germline V gene sequence: CDR1 ENHRY, CDR2 SYGVKD. The CDR3 runs to 15 residues.

This clonotype has just a few counts. The chain joins TRBV12-3 or TRBV12-4 to TRBJ2-1; 7 bases are a match to TRBD2. The V segment lost 4 bases and the J segment 4 bases; nucleotides outside the gene matches: 7. The CDR3 is made up of 15 amino acids. The CDR3 region has the DNA TGTGCCAGCAGTTCCCGGACTAGGGGATACAATGAGCAGTTCTTC. This translates into CASSSRTRGYNEQFF.

This clonotype was counted a few times. This rearrangement joins TRBV5-1 to TRBJ2-2; 9 bases are shared with TRBD1. Trimming removed 3 bases from V and 8 bases from J; junction bases left unmatched: 17. CDR3 length: 18 amino acids. Germline CDR1 and CDR2: SGHRS and YFSETQ. The CDR3 loop is CASSWRKGQGGVIGELFF. As DNA, the CDR3 is TGCGCCAGCAGCTGGCGTAAGGGACAGGGAGGAGTGATTGGGGAGCTGTTTTTT.

This clonotype was seen a handful of times. In nucleotides, the CDR3 is TGCGCCAGCAGCCAAGATAATAGGCCCAATGAGCAGTTCTTC. Translated: CASSQDNRPNEQFF. V gene TRBV4-3 combines with J gene TRBJ2-1, with D uncertain. This CDR3 is 14 amino acids long. Germline values: CDR1 LGHNA, CDR2 YSLEER. V gave up 0 bases and J gave up 6 bases, with 9 bases separating them.